The TCR beta chain described here comes from a study of blood T cell repertoires in COVID-19. On the study more broadly: T cells, B-cell-depleted T cells, or PBMCs provided the cDNA or gDNA that served as material.

The V gene's germline CDR1 is PRHDT and CDR2 FYEKMQ (reference sequence). This CDR3 comprises 14 residues. With respect to this clone: Germline is not matched at one junction end, which may reflect a read error.

Authors' data handling: Amplification of reference gene primers was used by the study to estimate nucleated cell counts. Sequencing used immunoSEQ multiplex PCR; TCRdb keeps in-frame clones, though not all of them. V and J calls plus clone size are reproduced from that table; the DNA served to infer D and trimming. The sample records 150,000 to 200,000 clones, roughly nine tenths being singletons. What was sequenced was peripheral blood. The chain combines TRBV13 with TRBJ2-1; 10 nucleotides match TRBD2. The clonotype comes from a man in his late teens or twenties who had recovered from COVID-19. CDR3 nucleotides: TGTGCCAGCGGACCTAGCGGGAGCTACGATGAGCAGTTCTTC. Translated, it gives CASGPSGSYDEQFF.